This T cell receptor (beta chain) comes out of a study of blood T cell repertoires in COVID-19 (dated by TCRdb to the early 2020s). Background on the whole study: Samples covering the acute and convalescent phases of COVID-19 were provided by collaborators in the United States, Italy and Spain. HLA class I and class II types, where available, came from metadata supplied by the sample provider rather than from assay-based typing. Samples were obtained from the ongoing ImmuneRACE study (first 160 participants) and from some 1,200 subjects provided by 6 global collaborators. Nearly every sample came with metadata listing a de-identified subject ID, COVID-19 status, age in years and sex. The dataset comprised deeply sampled blood TCRbeta repertoires from subjects exposed to, actively infected with, or recovered from COVID-19. The material from the prospective study consisted of cDNA or gDNA derived from T cells, B-cell-depleted T cells, or PBMCs. The repertoires were released in a freely available public database meant as a resource for research on the immune response to SARS-CoV-2. What the study reported, not specific to this receptor: Clinical and demographic metadata were provided uncurated, with the amount varying by source and participant.

Of note for this clone: Its antigen is unknown. Base qualities are missing; no much larger clone stands one base away.

Collaborating institutions collected whole blood in K2EDTA tubes following their own protocols. For TCRbeta analysis, collaborator samples were shipped as frozen whole blood, as isolated PBMCs, or as DNA extracted from either sample type. TCRbeta CDR3 regions were amplified from genomic DNA by means of the immunoSEQ Assay, a bias-controlled multiplex PCR. Regarding the original processing steps: Nucleated cell counts per sample were estimated from amplification of reference gene primers within the assay. To quantify the absolute abundance of each unique TCRbeta CDR3 rearrangement, sequence reads were collapsed and filtered. For each sample, productive Simpson clonality was calculated by taking the square root of Simpson's diversity index across productive rearrangements. TCRdb's version of the immuneACCESS table is confined to in-frame rearrangements and falls short of the full clone set. An unresolved V gene accounts for under half of the shortfall where checked; the remainder is of unknown origin. The D gene and trimming were derived from the DNA, and the V and J assignments and clone size from that table. Across this sample there are roughly 170,000 clones, with about 79% seen only once. Around 24% of the sample comes from the top ten.

V is cut by 0 bases and J by 6 bases, and the space between the germline ends is 15 bases. Sequences LGHDT (CDR1) and YNNKEL (CDR2) are obtained from the germline V gene (reference sequence). The CDR3 measures 15 amino acids from cysteine to phenylalanine. CDR3 DNA only is kept here, 45 bases in frame from base 1. This chain joins TRBV3-1 (or the pseudogene TRBV3-2) to TRBJ2-7; TRBD1 is a possible D gene, resting on 5 matching bases. This receptor was taken from a woman in her 70s with acute or convalescent COVID-19. Material: peripheral blood. The CDR3 protein is CASSQDSHDSREQYF. The DNA reads TGTGCCAGCAGCCAAGATTCGCACGACAGTCGCGAGCAGTACTTC.